A single sample gave rise to the 10 T cell receptor beta chains below, sequenced in a study of response to subunit inactivated influenza vaccine. TCRdb re-derived calls from the RT-PCR reads in MiXCR, one entry per CDR3 protein. The sample has hundreds of thousands of distinct CDR3 sequences; about 25% are singletons. This material consisted of CD4+ T cells sorted from PBMCs, taken approximately 5 days after vaccination. The receptors stem from a man aged 45-60 years who received an inactivated influenza vaccine.

The rearrangement links TRBV6-6 to TRBJ2-5, with D unresolved. The CDR3 contains 13 residues. V gave up 8 bases and J gave up 7 bases, with 17 bases separating them. The germline CDR1 and CDR2 sequences are MNHNY and SVGAGI (reference sequence). CDR3 sequence reads: CASGPTDPGTQYF. The CDR3 DNA reads TGTGCCAGCGGCCCCACGGACCCCGGGACCCAGTACTTC.

The chain carries TRBV19 and TRBJ2-3; no definite D call. The germline CDR1 and CDR2 sequences are LNHDA and SQIVND (reference sequence). The CDR3 contains 15 residues. V lost 3 bases to trimming and J lost 6 bases, with 16 bases between them. The CDR3 nucleotides read TGTGCCAGTAGTATGGATGTTACATCGGCGGATACGCAGTATTTT. Translation gives CASSMDVTSADTQYF.

This clonotype has only one observation. V usage is TRBV5-1 and J usage is TRBJ1-2; perhaps TRBD1 as D (6 bases). The CDR3 contains 13 residues. Germline loops: CDR1 SGHRS, CDR2 YFSETQ. Deletions cut 3 bases from V and 7 bases from J, with 13 bases between. CDR3 bases: TGCGCCAGCAGCTCAATGGACAGTACTGGCTACACCTTC. Translating it yields CASSSMDSTGYTF.

The chain is built from TRBV20-1 and TRBJ2-5; D is ambiguous. The length of the CDR3 is 13 residues. V was trimmed by 0 bases and J by 1 base, leaving 6 bases between them. Germline V gene data show CDR1 as DFQATT and CDR2 as SNEGSKA (reference sequence). CDR3 sequence reads: CSARDLAQETQYF. The CDR3 DNA sequence: TGCAGTGCTAGAGATCTTGCCCAAGAGACCCAGTACTTC.

This clonotype came up a few times. The chain combines TRBV20-1 with TRBJ2-7; D possibly corresponds to TRBD1 (6 bases). Trimming stripped 6 bases from V and 5 bases from J, with 8 bases between. Germline loops: CDR1 DFQATT, CDR2 SNEGSKA (reference sequence). The CDR3 runs to 10 residues. The CDR3 region has the DNA TGCAGTGCAAACAGGGACGAGCAGTACTTC. It is translated as CSANRDEQYF.

This clonotype was seen a few times. The chain uses TRBV11-1 and TRBJ2-3; 14 positions match TRBD2. The V and J ends lost 5 bases and 3 bases, in that order; junction bases with no gene match: 13. CDR1 and CDR2 (germline): SGHAT, FQDESV (reference sequence). This CDR3 has 19 amino acids. CDR3 nucleotide sequence: TGTGCCAGCAGCCAAGGGACTAGCGGGAGTCTCGGGTATACAGATACGCAGTATTTT. Protein sequence: CASSQGTSGSLGYTDTQYF.

This chain joins TRBV29-1 and TRBJ1-1; 7 bases fit TRBD1. Germline trimming cut 4 bases from V and 5 bases from J; bases unmatched to any gene: 4. The CDR3 totals 12 residues. Germline lookup yields CDR1 SQVTM and CDR2 ANQGSEA. Here the CDR3 DNA reads TGCAGCGTTGCGAGGGGGCAGACTGAAGCTTTCTTT. Protein: CSVARGQTEAFF. The full variable domain, completed using reference TRBV29-1 and TRBJ1-1, is SAVISQKPSRDICQRGTSLTIQCQVDSQVTMMFWYRQQPGQSLTLIATANQGSEATYESGFVIDKFPISRPNLTFSTLTVSNMSPEDSSIYLCSVARGQTEAFFGQGTRLTVV.

The chain recombines TRBV5-1 with TRBJ2-1; D is undetermined. Germline V gene lookup returns CDR1 SGHRS and CDR2 YFSETQ. This CDR3 spans 15 amino acids. The V gene lost 1 base and the J gene lost 5 bases, with 13 bases spanning the gap. The CDR3 region is CASSLNLYTHNEQFF. As DNA, the CDR3 is TGCGCCAGCAGCTTGAACTTGTATACCCACAATGAGCAGTTCTTC.

This clonotype has just a few counts. The chain employs TRBV6-2 or TRBV6-3 and TRBJ2-3, with 9 bases fitting TRBD2. The J segment lost 1 base and the V segment lost 4 bases, leaving 9 bases of the junction unmatched. The CDR3 length is 17 residues. The germline V gene encodes CDR1 MNHEY and CDR2 SVGEGT. CDR3: CASSSLRLADRTDTQYF. CDR3 coding DNA: TGTGCCAGCAGTTCACTTAGACTAGCGGACCGCACAGATACGCAGTATTTT.

CDR3: CSARGTGLAVSTDTQYF. CDR3 DNA sequence: TGCAGTGCTCGGGGGACCGGACTAGCGGTATCCACAGATACGCAGTATTTT. The rearrangement uses TRBV20-1 and TRBJ2-3, with 10 nucleotides matching TRBD2. The trim removed 5 bases at V and 2 bases at J, leaving 13 bases unmatched. Looked up from germline, CDR1 is DFQATT and CDR2 is SNEGSKA (reference sequence). The CDR3 runs 17 residues.